This T cell receptor (beta chain) was captured in a study of blood T cell repertoires in COVID-19 (TCRdb year 2020). In the study overall: Collaborator samples came from the United States, Italy and Spain and covered acute and convalescent phases of COVID-19. The prospective study material was composed of cDNA or gDNA derived from T cells, B-cell-depleted T cells, or PBMCs. Deeply sampled blood TCRbeta repertoires from subjects exposed to, actively infected with, or recovered from COVID-19 were included in the dataset. The repertoires were released in a freely available public database meant as a resource for research on the immune response to SARS-CoV-2. Samples were obtained from the ongoing ImmuneRACE study (first 160 participants) and from 1,200 or so subjects provided by 6 global collaborators. The sample metadata nearly always contained a de-identified subject ID, COVID-19 status, age in years and sex. Where available, HLA class I and class II types were taken from metadata supplied by the sample provider and were not determined by assay-based typing. Broad study findings and their caveats: Clinical and demographic metadata were provided uncurated, with the amount varying by source and participant.

Trimming at the junction amounts to 5 bases on V and 4 bases on J, and the germline ends lie 20 bases apart. CDR3 length: 16 amino acids, cysteine to phenylalanine. The sequence is cut down to CDR3 DNA, 48 bases in frame from base 1. The germline V gene yields MGHRA for CDR1 and YSYEKL for CDR2. Participants in the prospective study were aged 18 to 89 years, lived in 20 to 25 United States geographic areas, and enrolled through a virtual design. In the prospective study, participants were assigned to cohorts based on the clinical history participants reported in a screening survey and a study questionnaire. Recovered participants in ImmuneRACE Cohort 3 were defined by two consecutive negative NP/OP PCR tests, clearance by a healthcare professional, or resolution of symptoms. Mobile phlebotomists in the prospective study collected whole blood, serum and a nasopharyngeal or oropharyngeal swab from every participant. Participants in the prospective study had the option to provide additional blood draws and questionnaires over a roughly 2-month period. Prospective study blood samples were shipped either frozen or at room temperature before DNA extraction.

Turning to this clone: Its antigen is not yet known. No quality values exist for individual bases; no much larger clone is one base distant.

TCRbeta CDR3 regions were amplified from genomic DNA using the immunoSEQ Assay, a bias-controlled multiplex PCR. The source study handled its data this way. Nucleated cell counts per sample were estimated from amplification of reference gene primers within the assay. Sequence reads were collapsed and filtered to measure the absolute abundance of every unique TCRbeta CDR3 rearrangement. For each sample, productive Simpson clonality was calculated as the square root of Simpson's diversity index over productive rearrangements. TCRdb took over this immuneACCESS table, retaining in-frame rearrangements with V and J assigned. Such tables are incomplete; in checked studies, under half of the missing clones stem from an unresolved V gene, and the remainder is unexplained. That table furnishes V, J and clone size, whereas the DNA furnished D and trimming. Here the sample has 190,000 or so clones; approximately 85% occur a single time. In total, the top ten clones hold 12% of the sample.

The sequenced material came from PBMCs or T cells enriched from blood (not recorded which). In this chain, TRBV4-1 is recombined with TRBJ1-1, with a tentative D gene TRBD1 over 5 matching bases. The receptor's source is a man aged 35-49 years who had recovered from COVID-19. The sequence in DNA is TGCGCCAGCAGCGACCCCGAAAGCCGGGGGTCCACTGAAGCTTTCTTT. Protein translation: CASSDPESRGSTEAFF.